This T cell receptor (beta chain) was captured in a study of blood T cell repertoires in COVID-19. Looking at the study overall: T cells, B-cell-depleted T cells, or PBMCs supplied cDNA or gDNA.

Enrolment of Seattle patients took place during active infection, and they were followed longitudinally. The CDR3 has 17 amino acids. As processed by the authors: Amplification from reference gene primers served as the basis for estimated nucleated cell counts. TCRdb's table, derived via immunoSEQ multiplex PCR, lists solely in-frame clones and lacks some. V, J and clone size are taken as reported in that table, and D and trimming were inferred from the DNA itself. The sample contains 230,000 or so clones, nearly 90% of which appear only once. The chain carries TRBV21-1 and TRBJ2-7; no DNA check was done on the table's D call, TRBD1. TRBV21-1 is termed a pseudogene. The specimen sequenced was peripheral blood. The sequence was obtained from a woman in her fifties or sixties with COVID-19, enrolled during active disease. CDR3 loop: CASRLRPFDRGSYEQYF. Written as DNA, the CDR3 is TGTGCCAGCAGATTAAGGCCTTTTGACAGGGGCTCCTACGAGCAGTACTTC.